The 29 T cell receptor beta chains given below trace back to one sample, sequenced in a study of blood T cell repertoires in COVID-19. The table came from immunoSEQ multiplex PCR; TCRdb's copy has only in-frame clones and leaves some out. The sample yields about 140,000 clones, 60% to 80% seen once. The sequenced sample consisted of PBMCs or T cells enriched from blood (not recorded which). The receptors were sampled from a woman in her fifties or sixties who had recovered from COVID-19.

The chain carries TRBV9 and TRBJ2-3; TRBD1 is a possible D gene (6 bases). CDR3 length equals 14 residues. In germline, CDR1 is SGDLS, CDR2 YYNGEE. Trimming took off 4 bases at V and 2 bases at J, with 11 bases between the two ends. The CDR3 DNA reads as TGTGCCAGCAGCACCGGGACAACCACAGATACGCAGTATTTT. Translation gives CASSTGTTTDTQYF.

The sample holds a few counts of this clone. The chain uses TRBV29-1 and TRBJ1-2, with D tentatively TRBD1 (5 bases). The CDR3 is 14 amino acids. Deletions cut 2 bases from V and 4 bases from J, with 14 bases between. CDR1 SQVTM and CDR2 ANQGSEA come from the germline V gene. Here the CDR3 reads CSVERGAEGYGYTF. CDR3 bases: TGCAGCGTTGAAAGAGGGGCGGAGGGCTATGGCTACACCTTC.

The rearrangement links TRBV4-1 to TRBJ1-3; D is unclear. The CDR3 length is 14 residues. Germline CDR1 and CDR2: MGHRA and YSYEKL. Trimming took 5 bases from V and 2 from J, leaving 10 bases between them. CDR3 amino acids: CASSTRITGNTIYF. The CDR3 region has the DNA TGCGCCAGCAGCACCAGGATAACTGGAAACACCATATATTTT.

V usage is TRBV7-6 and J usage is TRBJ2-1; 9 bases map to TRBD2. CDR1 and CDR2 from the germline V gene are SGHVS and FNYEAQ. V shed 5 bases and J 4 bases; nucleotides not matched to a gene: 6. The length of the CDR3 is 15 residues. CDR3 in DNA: TGTGCCAGCAGCGCGGGGGGGGTTTATTACAATGAGCAGTTCTTC. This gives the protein CASSAGGVYYNEQFF. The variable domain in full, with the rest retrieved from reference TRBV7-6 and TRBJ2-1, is GAGVSQSPRYKVTKRGQDVALRCDPISGHVSLYWYRQALGQGPEFLTYFNYEAQQDKSGLPNDRFSAERPEGSISTLTIQRTEQRDSAMYRCASSAGGVYYNEQFFGPGTRLTVL.

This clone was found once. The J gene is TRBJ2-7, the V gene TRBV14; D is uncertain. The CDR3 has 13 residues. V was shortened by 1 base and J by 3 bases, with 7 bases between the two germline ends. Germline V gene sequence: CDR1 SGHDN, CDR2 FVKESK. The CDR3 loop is CASSQALRYEQYF. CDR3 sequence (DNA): TGTGCCAGCAGCCAAGCGTTGCGCTACGAGCAGTACTTC.

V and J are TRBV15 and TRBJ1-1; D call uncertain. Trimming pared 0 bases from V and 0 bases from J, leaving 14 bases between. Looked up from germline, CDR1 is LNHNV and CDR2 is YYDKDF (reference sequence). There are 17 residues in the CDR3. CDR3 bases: TGTGCCACCAGCAGAGATCAGTCGGCACAGCTGAACACTGAAGCTTTCTTT. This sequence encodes CATSRDQSAQLNTEAFF.

The DNA for the CDR3 is TGTGCCAGCAGCCAACCAGGGGTCACTGAAGCTTTCTTT. Translated, it gives CASSQPGVTEAFF. The rearrangement joins TRBV3-1 (or the pseudogene TRBV3-2) to TRBJ1-1; D is perhaps TRBD1 (6 bases). Trimming stripped 2 bases from V and 4 bases from J, with 8 bases between. The length of the CDR3 is 13 residues. Looked up from germline, CDR1 is LGHDT and CDR2 is YNNKEL (reference sequence).

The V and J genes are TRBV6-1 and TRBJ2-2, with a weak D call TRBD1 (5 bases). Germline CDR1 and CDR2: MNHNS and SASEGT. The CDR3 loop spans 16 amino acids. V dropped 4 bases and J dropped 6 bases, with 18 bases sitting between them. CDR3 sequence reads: CASSAETRVYPGELFF. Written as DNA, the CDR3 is TGTGCCAGCAGTGCGGAGACCAGGGTTTACCCCGGGGAGCTGTTTTTT.

CDR3 sequence: CASSQLSGPTDTQYF. DNA for the CDR3: TGTGCCAGCAGCCAGTTGAGCGGACCCACAGATACGCAGTATTTT. The V gene is TRBV3-1 (or the pseudogene TRBV3-2), the J gene TRBJ2-3; possible D gene TRBD2, 5 bases. The V and J ends lost 3 bases and 2 bases respectively, with 12 bases between them. Germline values: CDR1 LGHDT, CDR2 YNNKEL (reference sequence). This CDR3 spans 15 amino acids.

CDR3 coding DNA: TGTGCCAGTAGTACCCGGGACAGGACGGGCGCTGAAGCTTTCTTT. Its protein product is CASSTRDRTGAEAFF. The chain joins TRBV19 to TRBJ1-1, with TRBD1 matching 8 bases. Germline V gives CDR1 LNHDA, CDR2 SQIVND (reference sequence). Germline trimming cut 4 bases from V and 6 bases from J; bases unmatched to any gene: 10. There are 15 residues in the CDR3.

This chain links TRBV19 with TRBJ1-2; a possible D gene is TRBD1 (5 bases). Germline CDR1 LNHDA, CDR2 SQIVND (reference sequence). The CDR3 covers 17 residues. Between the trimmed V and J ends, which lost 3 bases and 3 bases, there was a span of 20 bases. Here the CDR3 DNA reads TGTGCCAGTAGTATTCGGACACAATCAACGCGAGACTATGGCTACACCTTC. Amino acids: CASSIRTQSTRDYGYTF.

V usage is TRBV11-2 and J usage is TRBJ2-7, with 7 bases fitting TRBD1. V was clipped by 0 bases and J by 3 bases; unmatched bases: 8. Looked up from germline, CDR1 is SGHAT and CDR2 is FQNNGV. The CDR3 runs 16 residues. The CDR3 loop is CASSLERDSRHYEQYF. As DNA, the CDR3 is TGTGCCAGCAGCTTAGAGAGGGACAGCCGACACTACGAGCAGTACTTC.

This CDR3 reads CASSIDYRGTEAFF. CDR3 nucleotides: TGTGCCAGTAGTATAGATTACAGGGGGACTGAAGCTTTCTTT. The rearrangement joins TRBV19 to TRBJ1-1; 8 positions agree with TRBD1. The V segment lost 0 bases and the J segment 5 bases; nucleotides outside the gene matches: 2. CDR3 size: 14 residues. Germline assignment: CDR1 LNHDA and CDR2 SQIVND (reference sequence). The complete variable domain, with remaining parts taken from reference TRBV19 and TRBJ1-1, reads DGGITQSPKYLFRKEGQNVTLSCEQNLNHDAMYWYRQDPGQGLRLIYYSQIVNDFQKGDIAEGYSVSREKKESFPLTVTSAQKNPTAFYLCASSIDYRGTEAFFGQGTRLTVV.

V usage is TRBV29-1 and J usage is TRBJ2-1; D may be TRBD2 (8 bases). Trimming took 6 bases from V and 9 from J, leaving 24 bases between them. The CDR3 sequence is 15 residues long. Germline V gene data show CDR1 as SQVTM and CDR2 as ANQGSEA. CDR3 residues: CSVNRGSSGRGEQFF. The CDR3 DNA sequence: TGCAGCGTGAACAGGGGATCAAGCGGGAGAGGTGAGCAGTTCTTC.

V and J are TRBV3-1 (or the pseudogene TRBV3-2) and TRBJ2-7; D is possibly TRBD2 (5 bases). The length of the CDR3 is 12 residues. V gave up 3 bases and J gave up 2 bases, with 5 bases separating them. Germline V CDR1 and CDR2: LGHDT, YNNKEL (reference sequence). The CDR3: CASSQGAYEQYF. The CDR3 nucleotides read TGTGCCAGCAGCCAGGGAGCCTACGAGCAGTACTTC.

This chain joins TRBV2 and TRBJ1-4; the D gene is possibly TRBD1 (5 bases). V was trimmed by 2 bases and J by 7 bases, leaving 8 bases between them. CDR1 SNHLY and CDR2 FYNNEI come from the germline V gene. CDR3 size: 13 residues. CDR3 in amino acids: CASSEPRVEKLFF. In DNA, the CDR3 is TGTGCCAGCAGTGAACCCAGGGTTGAAAAACTGTTTTTT. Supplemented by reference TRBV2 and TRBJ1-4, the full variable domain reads EPEVTQTPSHQVTQMGQEVILRCVPISNHLYFYWYRQILGQKVEFLVSFYNNEISEKSEIFDDQFSVERPDGSNFTLKIRSTKLEDSAMYFCASSEPRVEKLFFGSGTQLSVL.

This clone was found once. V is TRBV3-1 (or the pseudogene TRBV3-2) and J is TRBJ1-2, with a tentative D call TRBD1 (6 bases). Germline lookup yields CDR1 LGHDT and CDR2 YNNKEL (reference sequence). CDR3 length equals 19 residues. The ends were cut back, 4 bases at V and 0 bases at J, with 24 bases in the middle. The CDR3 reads CASSPRAAGVSSANYGYTF. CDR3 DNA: TGTGCCAGCAGCCCCAGGGCGGCAGGGGTTTCCTCGGCTAACTATGGCTACACCTTC.

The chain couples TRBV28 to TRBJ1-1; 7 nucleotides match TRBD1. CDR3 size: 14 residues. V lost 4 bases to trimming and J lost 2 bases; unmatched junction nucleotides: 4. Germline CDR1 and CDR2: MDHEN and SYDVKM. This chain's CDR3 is CASSSAGGNTEAFF. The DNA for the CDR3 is TGTGCCAGCAGTTCTGCAGGGGGAAACACTGAAGCTTTCTTT.

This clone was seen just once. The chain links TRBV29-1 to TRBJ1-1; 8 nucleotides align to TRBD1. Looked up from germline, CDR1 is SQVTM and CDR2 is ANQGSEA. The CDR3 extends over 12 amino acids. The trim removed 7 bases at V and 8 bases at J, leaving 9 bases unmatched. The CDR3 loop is CSDTADRDEAFF. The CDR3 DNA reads TGCAGCGACACCGCGGACAGGGACGAAGCTTTCTTT. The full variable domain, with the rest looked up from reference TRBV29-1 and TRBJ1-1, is SAVISQKPSRDICQRGTSLTIQCQVDSQVTMMFWYRQQPGQSLTLIATANQGSEATYESGFVIDKFPISRPNLTFSTLTVSNMSPEDSSIYLCSDTADRDEAFFGQGTRLTVV.

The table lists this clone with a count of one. The DNA for the CDR3 is TGTGCCAGCAGTCTGGGGCCCTCAACAAATTCACCCCTCCACTTT. Its protein is CASSLGPSTNSPLHF. The chain combines TRBV6-5 with TRBJ1-6, with a possible D match to TRBD1 (5 bases). Germline V CDR1 and CDR2: MNHEY, SVGAGI. The V end was cut by 5 bases, the J end by 7 bases, with 15 bases between. The CDR3 length is 15 residues.

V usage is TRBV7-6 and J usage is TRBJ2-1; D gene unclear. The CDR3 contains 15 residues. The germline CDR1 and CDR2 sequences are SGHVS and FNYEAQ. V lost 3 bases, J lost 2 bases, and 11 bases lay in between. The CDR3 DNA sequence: TGTGCCAGCAGCTTGTCGCCTACGACCTACAATGAGCAGTTCTTC. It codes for CASSLSPTTYNEQFF.

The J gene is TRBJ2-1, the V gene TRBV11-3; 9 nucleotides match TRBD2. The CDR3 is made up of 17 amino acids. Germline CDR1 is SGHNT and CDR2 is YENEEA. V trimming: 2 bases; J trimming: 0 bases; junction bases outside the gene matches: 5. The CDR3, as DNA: TGTGCCAGCAGCTTAATAGGCGGGGGGGTCTCCTACAATGAGCAGTTCTTC. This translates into CASSLIGGGVSYNEQFF.

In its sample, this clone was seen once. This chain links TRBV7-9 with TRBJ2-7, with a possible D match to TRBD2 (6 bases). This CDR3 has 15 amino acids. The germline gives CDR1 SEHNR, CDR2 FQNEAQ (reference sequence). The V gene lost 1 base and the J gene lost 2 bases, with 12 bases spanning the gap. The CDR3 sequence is CASSLVGGITYEQYF. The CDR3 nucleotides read TGTGCCAGCAGCTTAGTTGGCGGGATCACCTACGAGCAGTACTTC.

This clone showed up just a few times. CDR3 DNA sequence: TGTGCCAGCAGCTTTAGTAGAATCGGCTACGAGCAGTACTTC. It specifies CASSFSRIGYEQYF. The chain couples TRBV7-8 to TRBJ2-7; D is ambiguous. The germline CDR1 and CDR2 sequences are SGHVS and FQNEAQ. Trimming removed 3 bases at V and 3 bases at J, with 12 bases between. This CDR3 is built from 14 residues. Full variable domain (rest looked up from reference TRBV7-8 and TRBJ2-7): GAGVSQSPRYKVAKRGQDVALRCDPISGHVSLFWYQQALGQGPEFLTYFQNEAQLDKSGLPSDRFFAERPEGSVSTLKIQRTQQEDSAVYLCASSFSRIGYEQYFGPGTRLTVT.

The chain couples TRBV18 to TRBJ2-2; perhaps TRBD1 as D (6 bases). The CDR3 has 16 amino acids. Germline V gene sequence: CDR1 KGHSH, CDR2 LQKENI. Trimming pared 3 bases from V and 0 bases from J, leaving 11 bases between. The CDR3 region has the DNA TGTGCCAGCTCACCCAGGAGGACAGCGAACACCGGGGAGCTGTTTTTT. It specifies CASSPRRTANTGELFF. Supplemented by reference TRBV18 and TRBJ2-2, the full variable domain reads NAGVMQNPRHLVRRRGQEARLRCSPMKGHSHVYWYRQLPEEGLKFMVYLQKENIIDESGMPKERFSAEFPKEGPSILRIQQVVRGDSAAYFCASSPRRTANTGELFFGEGSRLTVL.

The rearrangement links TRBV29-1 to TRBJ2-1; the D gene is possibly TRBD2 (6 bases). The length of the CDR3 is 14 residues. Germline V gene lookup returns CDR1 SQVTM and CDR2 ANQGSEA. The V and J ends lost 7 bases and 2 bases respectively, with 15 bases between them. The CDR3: CSARREFAYNEQFF. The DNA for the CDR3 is TGCAGCGCTCGCCGGGAGTTCGCCTACAATGAGCAGTTCTTC.

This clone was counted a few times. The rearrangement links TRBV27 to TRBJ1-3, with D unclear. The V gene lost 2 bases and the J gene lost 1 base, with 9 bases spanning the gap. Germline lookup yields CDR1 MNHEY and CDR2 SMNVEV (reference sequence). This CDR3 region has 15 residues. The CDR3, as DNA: TGTGCCAGCAGTTTAAAACCAGTTTCTGGAAACACCATATATTTT. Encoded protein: CASSLKPVSGNTIYF.

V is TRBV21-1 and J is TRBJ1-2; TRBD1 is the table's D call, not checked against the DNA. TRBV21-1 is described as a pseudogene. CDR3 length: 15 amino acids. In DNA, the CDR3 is TGTGCCAGCAGCCCTGGCGGGACAGACCCTTATGGCTACACCTTC. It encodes CASSPGGTDPYGYTF.

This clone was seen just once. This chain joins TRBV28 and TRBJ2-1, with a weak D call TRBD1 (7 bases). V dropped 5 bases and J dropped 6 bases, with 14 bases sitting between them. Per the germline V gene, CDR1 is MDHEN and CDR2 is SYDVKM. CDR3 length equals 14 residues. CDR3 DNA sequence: TGTGCCAGCAGTCCCGGCGGGACAGCCAATGAGCAGTTCTTC. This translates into CASSPGGTANEQFF.